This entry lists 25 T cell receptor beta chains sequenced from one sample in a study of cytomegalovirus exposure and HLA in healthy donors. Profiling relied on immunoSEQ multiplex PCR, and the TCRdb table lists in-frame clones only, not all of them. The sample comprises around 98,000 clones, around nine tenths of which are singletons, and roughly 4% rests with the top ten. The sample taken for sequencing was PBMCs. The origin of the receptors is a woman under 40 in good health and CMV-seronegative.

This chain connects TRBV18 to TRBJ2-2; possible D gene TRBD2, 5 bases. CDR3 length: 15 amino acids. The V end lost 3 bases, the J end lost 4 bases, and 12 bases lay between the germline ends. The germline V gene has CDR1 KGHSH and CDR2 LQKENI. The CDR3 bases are TGTGCCAGCTCACCGTCCAGCGGTCGCACCGGGGAGCTGTTTTTT. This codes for CASSPSSGRTGELFF.

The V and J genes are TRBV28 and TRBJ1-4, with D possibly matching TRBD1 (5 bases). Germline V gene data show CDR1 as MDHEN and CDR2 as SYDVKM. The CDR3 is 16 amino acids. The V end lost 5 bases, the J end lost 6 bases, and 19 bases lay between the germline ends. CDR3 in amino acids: CASSPPRGGSDEKLFF. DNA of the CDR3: TGTGCCAGCAGTCCCCCACGGGGGGGGTCGGATGAAAAACTGTTTTTT.

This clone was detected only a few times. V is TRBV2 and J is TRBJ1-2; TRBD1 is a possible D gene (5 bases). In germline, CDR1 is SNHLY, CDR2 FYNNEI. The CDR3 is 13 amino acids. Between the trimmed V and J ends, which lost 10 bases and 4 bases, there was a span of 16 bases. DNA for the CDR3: TGTGCCAACAGGACAAGAAGCGGCTATGGCTACACCTTC. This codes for CANRTRSGYGYTF.

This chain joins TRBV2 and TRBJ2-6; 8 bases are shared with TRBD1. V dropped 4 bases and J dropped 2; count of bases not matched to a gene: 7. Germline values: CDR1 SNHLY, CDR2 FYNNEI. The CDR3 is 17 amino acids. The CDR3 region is CASSGSRTGTGANVLTF. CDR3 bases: TGTGCCAGCAGTGGGTCTAGGACAGGGACTGGGGCCAACGTCCTGACTTTC.

CDR3 residues: CASRQGAWETQYF. As DNA, the CDR3 is TGTGCCAGTAGGCAGGGGGCTTGGGAGACCCAGTACTTC. The rearrangement joins TRBV19 to TRBJ2-5; TRBD1 agrees at 8 bases. The CDR3 covers 13 residues. With 6 bases clipped from V and 5 bases from J, the junction kept 5 bases outside the gene matches. The germline V gene encodes CDR1 LNHDA and CDR2 SQIVND (reference sequence).

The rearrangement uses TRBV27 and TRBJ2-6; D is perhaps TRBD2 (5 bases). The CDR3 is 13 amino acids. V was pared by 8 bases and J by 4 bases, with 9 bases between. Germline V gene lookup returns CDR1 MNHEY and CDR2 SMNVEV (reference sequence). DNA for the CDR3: TGTGCCAGCGGGGAGTGGGGGGCCAACGTCCTGACTTTC. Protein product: CASGEWGANVLTF.

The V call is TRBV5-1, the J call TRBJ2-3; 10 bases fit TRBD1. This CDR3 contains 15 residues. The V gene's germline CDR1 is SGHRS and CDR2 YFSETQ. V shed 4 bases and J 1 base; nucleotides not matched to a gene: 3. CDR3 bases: TGCGCCAGCAGCGAAGGGACAGGGGGCACAGATACGCAGTATTTT. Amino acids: CASSEGTGGTDTQYF. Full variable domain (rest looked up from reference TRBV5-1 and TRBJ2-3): KAGVTQTPRYLIKTRGQQVTLSCSPISGHRSVSWYQQTPGQGLQFLFEYFSETQRNKGNFPGRFSGRQFSNSRSEMNVSTLELGDSALYLCASSEGTGGTDTQYFGPGTRLTVL.

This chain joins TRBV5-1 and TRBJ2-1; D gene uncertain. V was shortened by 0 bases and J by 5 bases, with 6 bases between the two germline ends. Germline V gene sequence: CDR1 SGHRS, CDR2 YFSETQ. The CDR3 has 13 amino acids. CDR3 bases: TGCGCCAGCAGCTTGGGGGCCAACAATGAGCAGTTCTTC. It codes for CASSLGANNEQFF.

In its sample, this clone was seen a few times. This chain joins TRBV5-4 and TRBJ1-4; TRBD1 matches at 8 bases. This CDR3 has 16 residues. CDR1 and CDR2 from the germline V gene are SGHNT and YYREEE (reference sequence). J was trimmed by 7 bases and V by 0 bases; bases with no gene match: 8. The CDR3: CASSLVGQGAVEKLFF. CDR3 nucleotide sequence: TGTGCCAGCAGCTTGGTGGGGCAGGGGGCGGTTGAAAAACTGTTTTTT. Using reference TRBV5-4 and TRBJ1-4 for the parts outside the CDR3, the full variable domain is ETGVTQSPTHLIKTRGQQVTLRCSSQSGHNTVSWYQQALGQGPQFIFQYYREEENGRGNFPPRFSGLQFPNYSSELNVNALELDDSALYLCASSLVGQGAVEKLFFGSGTQLSVL.

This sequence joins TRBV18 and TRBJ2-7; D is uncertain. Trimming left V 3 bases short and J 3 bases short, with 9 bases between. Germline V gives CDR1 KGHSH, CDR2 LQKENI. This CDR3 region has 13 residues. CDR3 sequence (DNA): TGTGCCAGCTCACCCGGCAGAGGCTACGAGCAGTACTTC. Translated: CASSPGRGYEQYF.

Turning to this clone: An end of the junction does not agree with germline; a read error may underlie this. CDR3 in DNA: TGTGCTAGCAGCGCCTCCGGGACAGGGTACCGGGAGCTGTTTTTT. As protein: CASSASGTGYRELFF. V and J are TRBV7-7 and TRBJ2-2; 9 nucleotides line up with TRBD1. The CDR3 is 15 residues long. Germline assignment: CDR1 SSHAT and CDR2 FNYEAQ (reference sequence).

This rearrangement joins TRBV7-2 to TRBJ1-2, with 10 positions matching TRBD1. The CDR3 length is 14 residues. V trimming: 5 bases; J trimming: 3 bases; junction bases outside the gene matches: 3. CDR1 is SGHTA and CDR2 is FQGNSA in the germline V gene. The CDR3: CASSTTGGDYGYTF. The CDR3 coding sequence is TGTGCCAGCAGCACGACAGGGGGCGACTATGGCTACACCTTC.

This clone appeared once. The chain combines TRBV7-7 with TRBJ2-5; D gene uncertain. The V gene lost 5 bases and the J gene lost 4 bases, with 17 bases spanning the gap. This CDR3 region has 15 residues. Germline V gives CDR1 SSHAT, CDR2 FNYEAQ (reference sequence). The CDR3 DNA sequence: TGTGCCAGCAGCCAAGATCCGGTAACCCGAGAGACCCAGTACTTC. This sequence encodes CASSQDPVTRETQYF.

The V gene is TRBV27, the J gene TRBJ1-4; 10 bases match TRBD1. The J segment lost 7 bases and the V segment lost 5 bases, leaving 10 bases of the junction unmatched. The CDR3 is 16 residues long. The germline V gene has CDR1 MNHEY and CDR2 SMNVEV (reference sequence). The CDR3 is CASSLNAGTGAEKLFF. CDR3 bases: TGTGCCAGCAGTCTCAATGCCGGGACAGGGGCTGAAAAACTGTTTTTT.

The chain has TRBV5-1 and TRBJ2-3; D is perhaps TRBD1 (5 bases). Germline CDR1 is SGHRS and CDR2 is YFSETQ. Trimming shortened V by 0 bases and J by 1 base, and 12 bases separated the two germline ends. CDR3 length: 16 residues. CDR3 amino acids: CASSLVQVSGTDTQYF. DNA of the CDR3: TGCGCCAGCAGCTTGGTACAGGTCTCGGGCACAGATACGCAGTATTTT.

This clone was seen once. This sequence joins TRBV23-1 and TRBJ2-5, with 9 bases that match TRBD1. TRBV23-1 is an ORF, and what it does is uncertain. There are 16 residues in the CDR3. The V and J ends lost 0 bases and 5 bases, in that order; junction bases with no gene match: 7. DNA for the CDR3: TGCGCCAGCAGTCAATCTCAGGGACAGGGTTGGGAGACCCAGTACTTC. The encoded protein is CASSQSQGQGWETQYF.

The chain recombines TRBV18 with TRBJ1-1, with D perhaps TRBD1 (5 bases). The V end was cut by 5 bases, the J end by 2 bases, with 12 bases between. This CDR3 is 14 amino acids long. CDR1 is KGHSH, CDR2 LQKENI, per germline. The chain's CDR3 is CASSAARDNTEAFF. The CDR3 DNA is TGTGCCAGCTCAGCGGCGCGGGACAACACTGAAGCTTTCTTT. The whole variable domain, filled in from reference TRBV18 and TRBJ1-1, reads NAGVMQNPRHLVRRRGQEARLRCSPMKGHSHVYWYRQLPEEGLKFMVYLQKENIIDESGMPKERFSAEFPKEGPSILRIQQVVRGDSAAYFCASSAARDNTEAFFGQGTRLTVV.

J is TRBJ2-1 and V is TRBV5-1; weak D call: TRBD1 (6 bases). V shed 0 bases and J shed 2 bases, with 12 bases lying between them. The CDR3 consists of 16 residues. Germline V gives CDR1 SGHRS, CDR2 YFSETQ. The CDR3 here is CASSLVAGATYNEQFF. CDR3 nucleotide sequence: TGCGCCAGCAGCTTGGTAGCAGGGGCTACCTACAATGAGCAGTTCTTC.

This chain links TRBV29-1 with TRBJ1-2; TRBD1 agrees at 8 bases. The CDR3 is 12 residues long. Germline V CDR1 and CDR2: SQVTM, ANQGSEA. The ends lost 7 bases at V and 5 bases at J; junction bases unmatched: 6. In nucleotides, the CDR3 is TGCAGCGCTGCGACAGGGGAATATGGCTACACCTTC. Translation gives CSAATGEYGYTF.

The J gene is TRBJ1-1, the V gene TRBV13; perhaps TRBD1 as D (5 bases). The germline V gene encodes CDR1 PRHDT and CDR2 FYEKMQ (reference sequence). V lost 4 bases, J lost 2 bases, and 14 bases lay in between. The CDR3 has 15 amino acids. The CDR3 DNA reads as TGTGCCAGCAGCTCTTCGGGACTTGGTAACACTGAAGCTTTCTTT. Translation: CASSSSGLGNTEAFF.

The CDR3 loop reads CASSLDGTAYEQYF. The CDR3 nucleotides are TGTGCCAGCAGCTTAGATGGGACAGCCTACGAGCAGTACTTC. This sequence joins TRBV11-2 and TRBJ2-7, with 7 positions matching TRBD1. The V gene's germline CDR1 is SGHAT and CDR2 FQNNGV. This CDR3 contains 14 residues. The trim removed 0 bases at V and 2 bases at J, leaving 1 base unmatched.

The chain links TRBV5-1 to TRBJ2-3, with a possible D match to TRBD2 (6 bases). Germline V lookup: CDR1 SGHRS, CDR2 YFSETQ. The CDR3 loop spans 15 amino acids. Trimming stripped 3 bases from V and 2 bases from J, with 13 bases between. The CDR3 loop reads CASSSEGLPTDTQYF. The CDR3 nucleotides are TGCGCCAGCAGCTCGGAGGGACTTCCCACAGATACGCAGTATTTT.

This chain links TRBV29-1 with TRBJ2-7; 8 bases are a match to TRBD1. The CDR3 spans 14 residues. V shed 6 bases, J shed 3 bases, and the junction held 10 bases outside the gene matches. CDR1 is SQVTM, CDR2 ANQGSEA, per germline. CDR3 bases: TGCAGCGTGAGGACAGGGCTTTTCGGCTACGAGCAGTACTTC. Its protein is CSVRTGLFGYEQYF.

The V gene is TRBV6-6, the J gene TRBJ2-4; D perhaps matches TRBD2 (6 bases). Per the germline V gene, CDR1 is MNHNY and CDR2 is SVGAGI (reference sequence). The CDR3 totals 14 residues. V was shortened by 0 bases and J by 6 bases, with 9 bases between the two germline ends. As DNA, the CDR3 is TGTGCCAGCAGTTACTCGGAGGGTTCAAACATTCAGTACTTC. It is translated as CASSYSEGSNIQYF.

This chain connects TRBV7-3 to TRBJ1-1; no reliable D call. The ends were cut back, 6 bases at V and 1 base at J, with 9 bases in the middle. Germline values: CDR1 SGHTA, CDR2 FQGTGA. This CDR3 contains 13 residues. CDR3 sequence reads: CASSFGRNTEAFF. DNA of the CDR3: TGTGCCAGCAGTTTTGGGAGGAACACTGAAGCTTTCTTT.